Sequencing of this TCR beta chain was carried out in a study of Ad26.COV2.S vaccination and SARS-CoV-2 variants. TCRdb's copy holds only in-frame clones and misses some; the assay was immunoSEQ multiplex PCR. The table includes more than 120,000 clones, just over 85% detected once. Germline V gives CDR1 KGHSH, CDR2 LQKENI. Deletions cut 3 bases from V and 9 bases from J, with 26 bases between. The CDR3 sequence is 17 residues long. The chain joins TRBV18 to TRBJ1-2; D is possibly TRBD1 (6 bases). The TCR sequence derives from a human donor who had recovered from COVID-19. The sample in question was peripheral blood, obtained after recovery from COVID-19. CDR3 nucleotide sequence: TGTGCCAGCTCACCTACCCCCCCTAGGGGGGAGAGACCCCGCTACACCTTC. As protein: CASSPTPPRGERPRYTF.